A selection of T cell receptor beta chains follows, all from one sample in a study of vaccination effects on CD4 cells after COVID-19. No cognate antigen is known for these TCRs. Profiling relied on immunoSEQ multiplex PCR, and the TCRdb table lists in-frame clones only, not all of them. The sample consists of some 79,000 clones, 60% to 80% of them appearing once. The sample in question was CD4+ T cells from PBMCs cultured with HCoV-229E spike peptides, obtained before COVID-19 vaccination. All receptors derive from a human donor who received a COVID-19 vaccine. CDR3s include the opening cysteine and the closing phenylalanine or tryptophan. The order of the fields is CDR3 DNA, CDR3 protein, J gene, clone size, D gene, V gene. D genes are given only for firm matches. Expanded clones get a size class; other rows say once, few or many, or leave the size out.

DNA: TGTGCCAGCAGCTCTAGCGGGGTGGCACGTACGCAGTATTTT
CDR3: CASSSSGVARTQYF
J: TRBJ2-3
size: .
D: TRBD2
V: TRBV7-3

DNA: TGTGCCATCAGTGAGGAGGGCAGTACCTTGAACAATGAGCAGTTCTTC
CDR3: CAISEEGSTLNNEQFF
J: TRBJ2-1
size: .
D: .
V: TRBV10-3

DNA: TGTGCCAGCAGTTCGGACAGGGATCAGCCCCAGCATTTT
CDR3: CASSSDRDQPQHF
J: TRBJ1-5
size: .
D: TRBD1
V: TRBV12-3/TRBV12-4

DNA: TGTGCCACCAGTGATTTAGGGAGGGCGGCAGATACGCAGTATTTT
CDR3: CATSDLGRAADTQYF
J: TRBJ2-3
size: .
D: TRBD2
V: TRBV24-1

DNA: TGTGCCACCAGTGCCGGGCGGTCACCCCTCCACTTT
CDR3: CATSAGRSPLHF
J: TRBJ1-6
size: .
D: .
V: TRBV24-1

DNA: TGTGCCAGCAGCTTAGAGACGGCTGGGGCCAACGTCCTGACTTTC
CDR3: CASSLETAGANVLTF
J: TRBJ2-6
size: .
D: .
V: TRBV7-2

DNA: TGCGCCAGCAGCTTGGAGGTTCCGGGCTCTGGAAACACCATATATTTT
CDR3: CASSLEVPGSGNTIYF
J: TRBJ1-3
size: once
D: .
V: TRBV5-1

DNA: TGTGCCAGCAGCTTAGGGGGGTACAGCCTCGAACACTTT
CDR3: CASSLGGYSLEHF
J: TRBJ1-6
size: few
D: .
V: TRBV7-2

DNA: TGTGCCAGCAGCTTACTGGGGTCCCGCAACACCGGGGAGCTGTTTTTT
CDR3: CASSLLGSRNTGELFF
J: TRBJ2-2
size: few
D: .
V: TRBV7-3

DNA: TGTGCCAGCAGCTTAAACGCCAACTATAATTCACCCCTCCACTTT
CDR3: CASSLNANYNSPLHF
J: TRBJ1-6
size: .
D: .
V: TRBV7-3

DNA: TGTGCCAGAGGGGAGCTGGGGGTTTGGACTGAAGCTTTCTTT
CDR3: CARGELGVWTEAFF
J: TRBJ1-1
size: .
D: .
V: TRBV3-1/TRBV3-2

DNA: TGTGCCACCAGTGATCCGACTAGCCGGGTTCAAGAGACCCAGTACTTC
CDR3: CATSDPTSRVQETQYF
J: TRBJ2-5
size: .
D: TRBD2
V: TRBV24-1

DNA: TGTGCCAGCTCACCGTCCCAGGGGTACAATGAGCAGTTCTTC
CDR3: CASSPSQGYNEQFF
J: TRBJ2-1
size: .
D: .
V: TRBV18

DNA: TGTGCCAGCAGCTTAACGAGAGGGGCGGGACAGTCCCTCACAGATACGCAGTATTTT
CDR3: CASSLTRGAGQSLTDTQYF
J: TRBJ2-3
size: once
D: .
V: TRBV7-3

DNA: TGTGCCAGCAGTTTAAGGGCCTATGGCTACACCTTC
CDR3: CASSLRAYGYTF
J: TRBJ1-2
size: .
D: .
V: TRBV28

DNA: TGTGCCAGCAGTGAAGCGGGGGGAGACGAGACCCAGTACTTC
CDR3: CASSEAGGDETQYF
J: TRBJ2-5
size: .
D: .
V: TRBV6-1

DNA: TGTGCCAGCCTACAGGGCTTGAACACTGAAGCTTTCTTT
CDR3: CASLQGLNTEAFF
J: TRBJ1-1
size: .
D: .
V: TRBV2

DNA: TGCGCCAGCAGCTTGGCCACGGGAGTCACTGAAGCTTTCTTT
CDR3: CASSLATGVTEAFF
J: TRBJ1-1
size: few
D: .
V: TRBV5-1

DNA: TGTGCCAGTAGTATTCAGCTCTCGGGTGGCTACACCTTC
CDR3: CASSIQLSGGYTF
J: TRBJ1-2
size: .
D: .
V: TRBV19

DNA: TGTGCCAGCAGCTTTAGCTTATCTATAGGGTACCAAGAGACCCAGTACTTC
CDR3: CASSFSLSIGYQETQYF
J: TRBJ2-5
size: .
D: .
V: TRBV7-9

DNA: TGTGCCAGCAGTTTTAGCACAGATACGCAGTATTTT
CDR3: CASSFSTDTQYF
J: TRBJ2-3
size: .
D: .
V: TRBV6-2/TRBV6-3

DNA: TGCGCCAGCAGCTTGGGATGGGATTCTGGAAACACCATATATTTT
CDR3: CASSLGWDSGNTIYF
J: TRBJ1-3
size: .
D: .
V: TRBV5-1

DNA: TGTGCCAGCAGTTTATGGCAGTCCTACACCTTC
CDR3: CASSLWQSYTF
J: TRBJ1-2
size: few
D: .
V: TRBV12-3/TRBV12-4

DNA: TGCGCCAGTCATCCGGGGCCGGGCTTCAATCAGCCCCAGCATTTT
CDR3: CASHPGPGFNQPQHF
J: TRBJ1-5
size: few
D: .
V: TRBV4-1

DNA: TGTGCCACCAGCAGAGATTGGAACAGTCCTAATGAAAAACTGTTTTTT
CDR3: CATSRDWNSPNEKLFF
J: TRBJ1-4
size: .
D: .
V: TRBV15

DNA: TGTGCCAGCAGTGACCTGCTGAGCCCAGGGAAGAATGAGCAGTTCTTC
CDR3: CASSDLLSPGKNEQFF
J: TRBJ2-1
size: .
D: .
V: TRBV2

DNA: TGCGCCAGCAGCTTCGGGAGTCTAGCGGGGGGTCAAGAGACCCAGTACTTC
CDR3: CASSFGSLAGGQETQYF
J: TRBJ2-5
size: .
D: TRBD2
V: TRBV5-1

DNA: TGTGCCACCAGTGTGAGCGGCGACGCGAACACCGGGGAGCTGTTTTTT
CDR3: CATSVSGDANTGELFF
J: TRBJ2-2
size: few
D: .
V: TRBV24-1

DNA: TGTGCCAGCAGCCAAGCGGGGAGCACAGATACGCAGTATTTT
CDR3: CASSQAGSTDTQYF
J: TRBJ2-3
size: once
D: .
V: TRBV14

DNA: TGTGCCAGCAGAGACACAGGGACCAAAAACATTCAGTACTTC
CDR3: CASRDTGTKNIQYF
J: TRBJ2-4
size: .
D: .
V: TRBV6-5

DNA: TGTGCCAGTAGACGTGCAAATGAGCAGTTCTTC
CDR3: CASRRANEQFF
J: TRBJ2-1
size: once
D: .
V: TRBV19